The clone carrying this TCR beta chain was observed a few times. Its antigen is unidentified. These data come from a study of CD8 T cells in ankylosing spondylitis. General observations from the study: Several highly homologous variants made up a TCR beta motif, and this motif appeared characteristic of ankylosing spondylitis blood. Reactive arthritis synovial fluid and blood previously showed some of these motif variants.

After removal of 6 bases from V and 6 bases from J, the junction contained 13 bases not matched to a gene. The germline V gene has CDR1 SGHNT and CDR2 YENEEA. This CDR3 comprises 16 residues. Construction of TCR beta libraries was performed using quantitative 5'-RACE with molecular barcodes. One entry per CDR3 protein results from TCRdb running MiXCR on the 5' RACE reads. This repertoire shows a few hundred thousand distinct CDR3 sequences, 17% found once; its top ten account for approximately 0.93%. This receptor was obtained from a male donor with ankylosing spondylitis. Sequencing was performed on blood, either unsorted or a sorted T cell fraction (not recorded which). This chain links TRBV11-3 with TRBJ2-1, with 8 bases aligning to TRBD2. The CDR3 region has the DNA TGTGCCAGCAGTCCCCTCGAACTAGCGGAGGCCAATGAGCAGTTCTTC. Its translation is CASSPLELAEANEQFF.